These T cell receptor beta chains were read from a single sample in a study of radiotherapy plus CTLA-4 blockade in lung cancer. Produced via immunoSEQ multiplex PCR; TCRdb's table is partial and in-frame only. The sample records about 62,000 clones, around 69% being singletons. The sequenced sample was peripheral blood, obtained from a patient treated with radiotherapy plus ipilimumab. All receptors derive from a human donor with non-small cell lung cancer who had a complete response to radiotherapy plus ipilimumab. Both conserved end residues are part of each CDR3. A D gene is named only where the DNA matches it firmly. Expanded clones get a size class; other rows say once, few or many, or leave the size out.

. 16 TRBJ1-2 . TRBV28 CASSPQQGEGPKGYTF TGTGCCAGCAGTCCCCAACAGGGAGAGGGCCCAAAAGGCTACACCTTC
. 13 TRBJ2-5 . TRBV7-9 CASGWGVQETQYF TGTGCCAGCGGATGGGGAGTCCAAGAGACCCAGTACTTC
once 13 TRBJ1-2 . TRBV9 CASSPGLDYGYTF TGTGCCAGCAGCCCGGGACTTGACTATGGCTACACCTTC
few 15 TRBJ2-1 . TRBV9 CASSGITGNNNEQFF TGTGCCAGCAGCGGAATTACAGGGAACAACAATGAGCAGTTCTTC
. 12 TRBJ2-7 . TRBV7-8 CASTPGGREQYF TGTGCCAGCACCCCCGGGGGGCGCGAGCAGTACTTC
. 16 TRBJ2-2 . TRBV7-6 CASSRDGGQNTGELFF TGTGCCAGCAGCAGGGATGGGGGACAGAACACCGGGGAGCTGTTTTTT
. 13 TRBJ1-2 . TRBV6-6 CASRDTANYGYTF TGTGCCAGCAGAGATACAGCTAACTATGGCTACACCTTC
. 17 TRBJ2-3 TRBD2 TRBV27 CASSSILAGGSTDTQYF TGTGCCAGCAGTTCGATACTAGCGGGGGGCAGCACAGATACGCAGTATTTT
. 14 TRBJ1-2 . TRBV2 CASSAQAARNGYTF TGTGCCAGCAGTGCACAGGCGGCCCGGAATGGCTACACCTTC
. 13 TRBJ2-2 . TRBV7-2 CASSFRGAGELFF TGTGCCAGCAGCTTCAGGGGGGCCGGGGAGCTGTTTTTT